These 16 T cell receptor beta chains share one sample of origin, sequenced in a study of blood T cells in healthy people across ages (dated by TCRdb to 2014 to 2015). Library prep was done by 5' RACE. Sequencing used an Illumina HiSeq 2500. The second PCR ran for about 6 to 11 cycles and used a J-beta primer mix along with a sample-barcoded 5' primer. TCRdb reworked the public reads: Q25 trimming with fastp, MiXCR clone assembly, productive beta chains retained. Merged by CDR3 protein, the rows form single entries marked with the most common genes and DNA. The sample includes about 1,800,000 distinct CDR3 sequences, with 28% observed a single time. In total, the top ten clones hold less than 9.5% of the sample. Sequencing was carried out using blood. These receptors were collected from a woman under 40 in good health.

Ten or more counts support this clonotype. This chain uses TRBV27 with TRBJ2-6; D is ambiguous. Germline values: CDR1 MNHEY, CDR2 SMNVEV (reference sequence). The CDR3 has 13 amino acids. The V gene lost 6 bases and the J gene lost 2 bases, with 5 bases spanning the gap. CDR3 sequence: CASSSAGANVLTF. The CDR3 nucleotides read TGTGCCAGCAGCTCCGCTGGGGCCAACGTCCTGACTTTC.

This clonotype has more than one count but fewer than ten. The gene calls are TRBV12-3 or TRBV12-4 and TRBJ2-1, with TRBD2 identical over 10 bases. V lost 6 bases to trimming and J lost 8 bases; unmatched junction nucleotides: 16. This CDR3 has 17 amino acids. CDR3 in amino acids: CASSPHTLAGEFDEQFF. In nucleotides, the CDR3 is TGTGCCAGCAGCCCTCATACTCTAGCGGGAGAATTCGATGAGCAGTTCTTC.

There are a few counts of this clonotype. This chain joins TRBV2 and TRBJ2-3; 8 nucleotides line up with TRBD2. Trimming cost V 7 bases and J 2 bases; bases outside gene matches: 8. Germline V lookup: CDR1 SNHLY, CDR2 FYNNEI. The CDR3 contains 15 residues. The CDR3 region is CASTIGGDNTDTQYF. CDR3 sequence (DNA): TGTGCCAGCACCATCGGGGGGGATAACACAGATACGCAGTATTTT.

This clonotype was picked up a small number of times. V gene TRBV3-1 combines with J gene TRBJ2-7; 9 bases agree with TRBD2. The CDR3 runs 18 residues. Trimming removed 0 bases from V and 1 base from J; junction bases left unmatched: 10. Germline lookup yields CDR1 LGHDT and CDR2 YNNKEL (reference sequence). CDR3 sequence reads: CASSQDRASGKGSYEQYF. CDR3 bases: TGTGCCAGCAGCCAAGATCGGGCTAGCGGGAAAGGTTCCTACGAGCAGTACTTC.

This clonotype was seen a handful of times. The V gene is TRBV6-1, the J gene TRBJ1-5; D call uncertain. In germline, CDR1 is MNHNS, CDR2 SASEGT. V gave up 3 bases and J gave up 9 bases, with 12 bases separating them. The CDR3 runs to 13 residues. CDR3 loop: CASSEAARRPQHF. CDR3 DNA sequence: TGTGCCAGCAGTGAGGCGGCTCGAAGGCCCCAGCATTTT.

This clonotype has more than one count but fewer than ten. The gene calls are TRBV6-5 and TRBJ2-7, with 7 bases matching TRBD1. The CDR3 covers 13 residues. The J segment lost 5 bases and the V segment lost 8 bases, leaving 9 bases of the junction unmatched. Germline lookup yields CDR1 MNHEY and CDR2 SVGAGI. The CDR3 bases are TGTGCCAGCGGGACAGAGCTTCGGGACGAGCAGTACTTC. Its translation is CASGTELRDEQYF.

This clonotype occurred many times. The chain couples TRBV20-1 to TRBJ2-7; 9 bases agree with TRBD2. The ends lost 5 bases at V and 3 bases at J; junction bases unmatched: 8. CDR3 size: 14 residues. Germline V gene sequence: CDR1 DFQATT, CDR2 SNEGSKA (reference sequence). The DNA for the CDR3 is TGCAGTGCTTTGAGACTAGCGGACAGCTACGAGCAGTACTTC. As protein: CSALRLADSYEQYF.

This clonotype was counted a few times. CDR3 sequence (DNA): TGCGCCAGCAGCCAAGGCGGGATGAACACCGGGGAGCTGTTTTTT. This encodes CASSQGGMNTGELFF. The rearrangement uses TRBV4-3 and TRBJ2-2; possible D gene TRBD2, 6 bases. CDR3 length: 15 amino acids. Looked up from germline, CDR1 is LGHNA and CDR2 is YSLEER. V lost 1 base to trimming and J lost 1 base, with 7 bases between them.

The genes are TRBV29-1 and TRBJ1-2, with D perhaps TRBD1 (5 bases). CDR3 length: 12 residues. Trimming removed 6 bases at V and 2 bases at J, with 10 bases between. CDR1 and CDR2 (germline): SQVTM, ANQGSEA. CDR3 in DNA: TGCAGCGTACTCAGGGTGAACTATGGCTACACCTTC. Translating it yields CSVLRVNYGYTF. Complete variable domain (other parts from reference TRBV29-1 and TRBJ1-2): SAVISQKPSRDICQRGTSLTIQCQVDSQVTMMFWYRQQPGQSLTLIATANQGSEATYESGFVIDKFPISRPNLTFSTLTVSNMSPEDSSIYLCSVLRVNYGYTFGSGTRLTVV.

This clonotype has only a few counts. This chain connects TRBV5-1 to TRBJ2-7; possible D gene TRBD1, 5 bases. The CDR3 has 14 amino acids. CDR1 SGHRS and CDR2 YFSETQ come from the germline V gene. The germline V and J ends were trimmed by 0 bases and 5 bases, with 12 bases remaining between them. In DNA, the CDR3 is TGCGCCAGCAGCTTGGCAGGGTCCCAAAACGAGCAGTACTTC. Its protein product is CASSLAGSQNEQYF.

The sample holds many counts of this clonotype. This chain uses TRBV5-1 with TRBJ2-3, with 7 bases lining up with TRBD2. V lost 5 bases and J lost 6; bases outside the gene matches: 9. The germline gives CDR1 SGHRS, CDR2 YFSETQ. The CDR3 has 14 amino acids. The CDR3 bases are TGCGCCAGCAGTATTAGCGGGTTCCAGGATACGCAGTATTTT. Protein product: CASSISGFQDTQYF.

The genes are TRBV20-1 and TRBJ2-3, with D maybe TRBD2 (5 bases). This CDR3 has 13 amino acids. CDR1 and CDR2 from the germline V gene are DFQATT and SNEGSKA (reference sequence). V was clipped by 1 base and J by 5 bases, with 10 bases between them. The CDR3 protein is CSARAPRGDTQYF. The CDR3 nucleotides read TGCAGTGCTAGAGCTCCACGGGGAGATACGCAGTATTTT.

The CDR3 region has the DNA TGCAGTGTAGTTGGCGGGAGTCTGACAGATACGCAGTATTTT. Amino acids: CSVVGGSLTDTQYF. This chain joins TRBV20-1 and TRBJ2-3; 7 positions agree with TRBD2. This CDR3 is built from 14 residues. Losses at the gene ends were 7 bases for V and 3 bases for J; bases not matched to a gene: 10. The germline gives CDR1 DFQATT, CDR2 SNEGSKA (reference sequence).

To note about this clonotype: A much larger clone lies one base from this, so it may be a read error. In DNA form, the CDR3 reads TGTGCCTGGAGTGGTGGGTCAATCGACGAGCAGTACTTC. Translation: CAWSGGSIDEQYF. The genes are TRBV30 and TRBJ2-4; D unclear. The J call is doubtful: the DNA matches TRBJ2-7 better. This CDR3 spans 13 amino acids. CDR1 is GTSNPN, CDR2 SVGIG, per germline (reference sequence).

This clonotype was seen ten or more times. The chain is built from TRBV9 and TRBJ2-5; 13 nucleotides line up with TRBD2. The V segment lost 4 bases and the J segment 5 bases; nucleotides outside the gene matches: 8. Germline CDR1 and CDR2: SGDLS and YYNGEE. This CDR3 has 16 amino acids. DNA for the CDR3: TGTGCCAGCAGCACCGGACTAGCGGGAGTAGGGGAGACCCAGTACTTC. Protein: CASSTGLAGVGETQYF.

This clonotype turned up a few times. The V call is TRBV6-5, the J call TRBJ2-1; the match to TRBD1 covers 9 bases. This CDR3 region has 15 residues. Per the germline V gene, CDR1 is MNHEY and CDR2 is SVGAGI. With 0 bases clipped from V and 8 bases from J, the junction kept 5 bases outside the gene matches. CDR3 DNA sequence: TGTGCCAGCAGTTACTCGGGGACAGGGCGTCATGAGCAGTTCTTC. Its protein product is CASSYSGTGRHEQFF.